Reported below is one T cell receptor (beta chain). Individuals drawn from some 25 US areas were roughly 18 to 100 years old. Recovered status applied to Cohort 3 donors who had two consecutive negative PCRs. It also applied to those with clearance or with symptom resolution. This entry is derived from a study of blood T cell repertoires in COVID-19. About the study: The analysed material was cDNA or gDNA that came from T cells, B-cell-depleted T cells, or PBMCs.

Trimming removed 7 bases at V and 4 bases at J, with 13 bases between. Looked up from germline, CDR1 is MNHEY and CDR2 is SMNVEV (reference sequence). The CDR3 has 13 amino acids. Original processing notes: Nucleated cell number was recorded as an estimate derived from reference gene primer amplification. Sequenced by immunoSEQ multiplex PCR; TCRdb stores in-frame clones only, minus some. The V and J calls and clone size were taken over from that table, and D and trimming were inferred from the DNA. Among roughly 350,000 clones listed, more than 90% were seen once. The rearrangement joins TRBV27 to TRBJ1-1, with D perhaps TRBD1 (5 bases). This TCR was sampled from a woman aged 30 to 39 who had recovered from COVID-19. The sequencing sample was made of PBMCs or T cells enriched from blood (not recorded which). The CDR3, as DNA: TGTGCCAGCATGCGGGGGGAGGGCACTGAAGCTTTCTTT. Translation: CASMRGEGTEAFF.